Each of the 12 T cell receptor beta chains below was sequenced from the same sample in a study of blood T cells in healthy people across ages. A second PCR, run for about 7 to 12 cycles, used a sample-barcoded 5' primer plus a J-beta primer mix. In TCRdb, the 5' RACE reads were re-called with MiXCR into one record per CDR3 protein. The sample yields 1.5 million to 2 million distinct CDR3 sequences, 28% seen once. The sequenced material came from blood. Source of these receptors: a woman between 25 and 40 years old in good health.

This clonotype was recorded a few times. The chain uses TRBV20-1 and TRBJ1-4; D gene unclear. The ends were cut back, 5 bases at V and 8 bases at J, with 9 bases in the middle. Germline-derived CDR1 and CDR2 are DFQATT and SNEGSKA (reference sequence). The CDR3 has 11 amino acids. The CDR3 reads CSAWVGEKLFF. The CDR3 nucleotides read TGCAGTGCTTGGGTTGGAGAAAAACTGTTTTTT.

This clonotype was observed a handful of times. This chain links TRBV12-3 or TRBV12-4 with TRBJ2-1; D is tentatively TRBD1 or TRBD2 (5 bases each). The CDR3 is 13 residues long. V lost 6 bases, J lost 12 bases, and 18 bases lay in between. CDR3 in amino acids: CASSKSTGTSQFF. CDR3 nucleotides: TGTGCCAGCAGCAAAAGTACCGGGACCTCGCAGTTCTTC.

This clonotype was counted a few times. V usage is TRBV11-2 and J usage is TRBJ2-7, with D perhaps matching TRBD2 (6 bases). The CDR3 extends over 18 amino acids. CDR1 and CDR2 (germline): SGHAT, FQNNGV. The V end was cut by 4 bases, the J end by 0 bases, with 22 bases between. CDR3: CASSSTTGTGLSSYEQYF. The CDR3 coding sequence is TGTGCCAGCAGCTCAACTACCGGGACGGGACTGAGCTCCTACGAGCAGTACTTC.

This chain uses TRBV20-1 with TRBJ2-1; D remains ambiguous. Germline V gives CDR1 DFQATT, CDR2 SNEGSKA (reference sequence). The length of the CDR3 is 16 residues. V was cut by 1 base and J by 1 base, with 14 bases left in between. The CDR3 nucleotides are TGCAGTGCTAGAGGGTGGAACGGTGATTCCTACAATGAGCAGTTCTTC. It is translated as CSARGWNGDSYNEQFF.

The V and J genes are TRBV5-1 and TRBJ2-2; D might be TRBD2 (7 bases). Trimming removed 4 bases from V and 4 bases from J, with 17 bases in between. Germline V lookup: CDR1 SGHRS, CDR2 YFSETQ. The CDR3 totals 16 residues. The CDR3 region has the DNA TGCGCCAGCAGCCCCATCGGGGGGCGCGGCACCGGGGAGCTGTTTTTT. This translates into CASSPIGGRGTGELFF. The full variable domain, in which reference TRBV5-1 and TRBJ2-2 provide the parts outside the CDR3, is KAGVTQTPRYLIKTRGQQVTLSCSPISGHRSVSWYQQTPGQGLQFLFEYFSETQRNKGNFPGRFSGRQFSNSRSEMNVSTLELGDSALYLCASSPIGGRGTGELFFGEGSRLTVL.

The rearrangement uses TRBV20-1 and TRBJ2-1, with 15 bases fitting TRBD2. Trimming cost V 6 bases and J 4 bases; bases outside gene matches: 7. Germline lookup yields CDR1 DFQATT and CDR2 SNEGSKA (reference sequence). The CDR3 contains 16 residues. CDR3 sequence: CSASGTSGRSYNEQFF. Written as DNA, the CDR3 is TGCAGTGCCTCGGGGACTAGCGGGAGGTCTTACAATGAGCAGTTCTTC.

A few counts support this clonotype. V usage is TRBV29-1 and J usage is TRBJ1-6; TRBD1 aligns across 8 bases. The germline CDR1 and CDR2 sequences are SQVTM and ANQGSEA. The CDR3 is made up of 15 amino acids. With V trimmed by 6 bases and J by 6 bases, 10 bases remained unmatched. DNA of the CDR3: TGCAGCGTCGGTAACGACAGGGGCAGTAATTCACCCCTCCACTTT. Translating it yields CSVGNDRGSNSPLHF.

There are a few counts of this clonotype. The V gene is TRBV7-2, the J gene TRBJ2-1, with 7 nucleotides matching TRBD2. The CDR3 length is 16 residues. CDR1 and CDR2 from the germline V gene are SGHTA and FQGNSA. With V trimmed by 5 bases and J by 4 bases, 11 bases remained unmatched. In nucleotides, the CDR3 is TGTGCCAGCAGCCCGCTTTATCCGGGGGGATACAATGAGCAGTTCTTC. This sequence encodes CASSPLYPGGYNEQFF.

This clonotype showed up many times. This chain joins TRBV28 and TRBJ2-7, with D tentatively TRBD1 (6 bases). Germline values: CDR1 MDHEN, CDR2 SYDVKM. The CDR3 covers 15 residues. The V and J ends lost 6 bases and 3 bases respectively, with 18 bases between them. In DNA form, the CDR3 reads TGTGCCAGCAGATCTAATCCGGGACACCGCTACGAGCAGTACTTC. This encodes CASRSNPGHRYEQYF.

The V gene is TRBV6-1, the J gene TRBJ2-5; a possible D gene is TRBD2 (6 bases). The tail of the sequence fits TRBJ2-7 better, so the J call may be wrong. This CDR3 spans 15 amino acids. Per germline, CDR1 MNHNS and CDR2 SASEGT. The CDR3 protein is CASSESGGTGFEQYF. The CDR3 bases are TGTGCCAGCAGTGAATCCGGCGGGACGGGGTTCGAGCAGTACTTC.

Of note for this clonotype: A much larger clone is a single base away; this may be a read error. The rearrangement links TRBV7-3 to TRBJ2-4; 7 bases agree with TRBD1. V shed 5 bases, J shed 13 bases, and the junction held 17 bases outside the gene matches. The CDR3 extends over 15 amino acids. Germline V lookup: CDR1 SGHTA, CDR2 FQGTGA. In DNA, the CDR3 is TGTGCCAGCAGCGAACAGGGGATGACCTACAATGAGCAGTACTTC. Residues: CASSEQGMTYNEQYF.

The J gene is TRBJ2-5, the V gene TRBV5-6, with TRBD2 as a possible D gene (7 bases). There are 16 residues in the CDR3. The germline CDR1 and CDR2 sequences are SGHDT and YYEEEE. Trimming removed 0 bases at V and 1 base at J, with 13 bases between. CDR3 in DNA: TGTGCCAGCAGCTTGGGGGCGGGGGCACGCCAAGAGACCCAGTACTTC. Its translation: CASSLGAGARQETQYF. Full variable domain (rest looked up from reference TRBV5-6 and TRBJ2-5): DAGVTQSPTHLIKTRGQQVTLRCSPKSGHDTVSWYQQALGQGPQFIFQYYEEEERQRGNFPDRFSGHQFPNYSSELNVNALLLGDSALYLCASSLGAGARQETQYFGPGTRLLVL.